This T cell receptor beta chain was sequenced in a study of T cell repertoires in cytomegalovirus infection. Looking at the study overall: A matching HLA type, together with CMV infection, was signaled by public TCR beta signatures.

This clonotype occurred many times. TCRdb itself ran the reads through MiXCR, one entry per CDR3 protein. The data show 200,000 to 300,000 distinct CDR3 sequences, approximately 13% seen once. The trim removed 8 bases at V and 5 bases at J, leaving 25 bases unmatched. CDR3 length: 19 residues. CDR1 and CDR2 from the germline V gene are LNHDA and SQIVND (reference sequence). The sample was PBMCs. This chain connects TRBV19 to TRBJ2-5; 8 positions agree with TRBD2. The clonotype was recovered from a human donor in good health (CMV status not recorded). Some clones in this sample may be carry-over from other donors' samples. As DNA, the CDR3 is TGTGCCAGTTCACGGCCCCAAAGACGCGGGAGGCCCGCAGAGGAGACCCAGTACTTC. This gives the protein CASSRPQRRGRPAEETQYF.